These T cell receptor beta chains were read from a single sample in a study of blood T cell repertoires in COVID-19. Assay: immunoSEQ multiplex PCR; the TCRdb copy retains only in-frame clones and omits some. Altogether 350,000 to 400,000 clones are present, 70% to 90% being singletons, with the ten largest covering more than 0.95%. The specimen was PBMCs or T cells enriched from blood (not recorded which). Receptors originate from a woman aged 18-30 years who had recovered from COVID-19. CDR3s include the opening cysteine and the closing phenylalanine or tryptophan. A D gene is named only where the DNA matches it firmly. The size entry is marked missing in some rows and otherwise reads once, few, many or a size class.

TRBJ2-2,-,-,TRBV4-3,TGCGCCAGCAGCCAAGAAATCTCCTATGGGGGGGCGGACACCGGGGAGCTGTTTTTT,CASSQEISYGGADTGELFF
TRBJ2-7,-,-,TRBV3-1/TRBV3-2,TGTGCCAGCAGCCTGAGCCCTAGCTCCCACGAGCAGTACTTC,CASSLSPSSHEQYF
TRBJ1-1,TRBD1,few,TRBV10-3,TGTGCCACCACGGAAGACAGGGGGCCCCACACTGAAGCTTTCTTT,CATTEDRGPHTEAFF
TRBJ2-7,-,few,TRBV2,TGTGCCAGCAAGGGGCTTCGGAACGAGCAGTACTTC,CASKGLRNEQYF
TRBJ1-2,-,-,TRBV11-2,TGTGCCAGCAGCTTAACGGTCTTTGATGGCTACACCTTC,CASSLTVFDGYTF
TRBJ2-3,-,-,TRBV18,TGTGCCAGCTCACCATCTAGCACAGATACGCAGTATTTT,CASSPSSTDTQYF
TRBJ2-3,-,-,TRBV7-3,TGTGCCAGCAGCTCCCTTTCCACAGATACGCAGTATTTT,CASSSLSTDTQYF
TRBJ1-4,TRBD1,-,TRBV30,TGTGCCTGGAGTGATTACTCAACAAGGACAGGGGGCGTCGGGCCGAAAGGGGAAAAACTGTTTTTT,CAWSDYSTRTGGVGPKGEKLFF
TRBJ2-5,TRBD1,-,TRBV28,TGTGCCAGCAGTTTACGACAGGGATGGGAGACCCAGTACTTC,CASSLRQGWETQYF
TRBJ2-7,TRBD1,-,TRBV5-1,TGCGCCAGCAGCTGGACAGGAGACGGGTACGAGCAGTACTTC,CASSWTGDGYEQYF
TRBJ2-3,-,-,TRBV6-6,TGTGCCAGCAGTCTTCAGGGGAGGGGCACAGATACGCAGTATTTT,CASSLQGRGTDTQYF
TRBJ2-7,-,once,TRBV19,TGTGCCAGTAGTCTCGGGACACCCTACGAGCAGTACTTC,CASSLGTPYEQYF
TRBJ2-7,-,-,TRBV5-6,TGTGCCAGCAGCTTGGTTGAGGGCCACGAGCAGTACTTC,CASSLVEGHEQYF
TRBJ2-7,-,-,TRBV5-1,TGCGCCAGCAGCTTGGAGTCGACTACCTACGAGCAGTACTTC,CASSLESTTYEQYF
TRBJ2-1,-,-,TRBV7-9,TGTGCCAGCAGCCTCGAACCAGATGATGAGCAGTTCTTC,CASSLEPDDEQFF
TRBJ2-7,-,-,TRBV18,TGTGCCAGCTCACCACCGCTGAGCACCTACGAGCAGTACTTC,CASSPPLSTYEQYF
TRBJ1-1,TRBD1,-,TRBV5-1,TGCGCCAGCAGCGAAGGACAGGGGGCATTTGGCACTGAAGCTTTCTTT,CASSEGQGAFGTEAFF
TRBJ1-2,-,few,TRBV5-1,TGCGCCAGCAGCTTGGTAGCCGTCAACTATGGCTACACCTTC,CASSLVAVNYGYTF
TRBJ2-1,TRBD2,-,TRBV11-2,TGTGCCAGCAGCCCCACTAGCGGGGTACTCAATGAGCAGTTCTTC,CASSPTSGVLNEQFF
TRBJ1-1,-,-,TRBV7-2,TGTGCCAGCAGCCCTAGCCCAAGCATGAACACTGAAGCTTTCTTT,CASSPSPSMNTEAFF
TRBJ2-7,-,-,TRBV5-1,TGCGCCAGCAGCTTGGCAGGGGCCGTCTACGAGCAGTACTTC,CASSLAGAVYEQYF
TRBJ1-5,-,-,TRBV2,TGTGCCAGCAGTGAAGCGACAATTTACAGGGTTCAGCCCCAGCATTTT,CASSEATIYRVQPQHF